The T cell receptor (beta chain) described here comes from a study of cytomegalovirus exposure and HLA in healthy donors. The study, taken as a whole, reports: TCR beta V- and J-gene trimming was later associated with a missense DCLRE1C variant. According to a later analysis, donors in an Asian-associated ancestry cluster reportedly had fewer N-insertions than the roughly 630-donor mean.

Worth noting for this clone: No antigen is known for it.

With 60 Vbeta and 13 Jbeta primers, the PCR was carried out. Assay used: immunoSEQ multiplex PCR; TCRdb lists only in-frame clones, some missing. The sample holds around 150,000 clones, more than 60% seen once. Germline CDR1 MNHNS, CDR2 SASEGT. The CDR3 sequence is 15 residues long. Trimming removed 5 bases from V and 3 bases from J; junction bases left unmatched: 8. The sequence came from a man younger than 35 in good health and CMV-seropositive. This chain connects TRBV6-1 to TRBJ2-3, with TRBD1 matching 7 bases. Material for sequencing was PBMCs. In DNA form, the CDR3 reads TGTGCCAGCAGTCCATTAGGGGGCGTGACAGATACGCAGTATTTT. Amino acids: CASSPLGGVTDTQYF.